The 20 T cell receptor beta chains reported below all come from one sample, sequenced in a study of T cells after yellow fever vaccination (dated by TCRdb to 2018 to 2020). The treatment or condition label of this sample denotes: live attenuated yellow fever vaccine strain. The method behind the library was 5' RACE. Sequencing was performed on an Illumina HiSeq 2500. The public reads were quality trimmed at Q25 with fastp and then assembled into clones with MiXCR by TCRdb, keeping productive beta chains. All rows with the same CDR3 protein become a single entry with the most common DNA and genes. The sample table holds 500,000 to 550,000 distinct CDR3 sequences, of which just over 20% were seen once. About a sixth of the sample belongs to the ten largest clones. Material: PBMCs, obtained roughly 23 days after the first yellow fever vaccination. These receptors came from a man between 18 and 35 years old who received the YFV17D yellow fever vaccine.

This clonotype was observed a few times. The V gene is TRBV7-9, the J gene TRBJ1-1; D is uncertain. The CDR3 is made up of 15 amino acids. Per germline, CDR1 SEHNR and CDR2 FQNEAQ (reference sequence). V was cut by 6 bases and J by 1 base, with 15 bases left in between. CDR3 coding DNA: TGTGCCAGCAGATCGGACGGGTCTCCGAACACTGAAGCTTTCTTT. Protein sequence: CASRSDGSPNTEAFF. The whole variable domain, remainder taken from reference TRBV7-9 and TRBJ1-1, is DTGVSQNPRHKITKRGQNVTFRCDPISEHNRLYWYRQTLGQGPEFLTYFQNEAQLEKSRLLSDRFSAERPKGSFSTLEIQRTEQGDSAMYLCASRSDGSPNTEAFFGQGTRLTVV.

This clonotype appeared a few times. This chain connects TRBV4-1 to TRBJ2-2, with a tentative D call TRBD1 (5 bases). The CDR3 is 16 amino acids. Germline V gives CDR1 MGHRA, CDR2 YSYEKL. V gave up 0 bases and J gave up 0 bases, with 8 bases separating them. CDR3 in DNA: TGCGCCAGCAGCCAAGATTCAGGGACGAACACCGGGGAGCTGTTTTTT. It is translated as CASSQDSGTNTGELFF.

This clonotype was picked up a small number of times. This chain's CDR3 is CASSLGDGGSNQPQHF. The CDR3 DNA follows: TGCGCCAGCAGCTTAGGGGACGGAGGCTCAAATCAGCCCCAGCATTTT. The V gene is TRBV5-1, the J gene TRBJ1-5; weak D call: TRBD1 (5 bases). The CDR3 length is 16 residues. CDR1 and CDR2 (germline): SGHRS, YFSETQ. V lost 2 bases, J lost 4 bases, and 16 bases lay in between.

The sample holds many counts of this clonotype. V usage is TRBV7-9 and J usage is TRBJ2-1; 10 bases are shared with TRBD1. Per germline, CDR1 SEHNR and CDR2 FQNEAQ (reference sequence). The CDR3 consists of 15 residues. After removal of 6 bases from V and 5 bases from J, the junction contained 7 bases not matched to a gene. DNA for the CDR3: TGTGCCAGCAGTTGGACAGGGGGTACCAACAATGAGCAGTTCTTC. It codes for CASSWTGGTNNEQFF.

In DNA form, the CDR3 reads TGTGCCAGCAGCTTACTGGACACCTCCTACGAGCAGTACTTC. Residues: CASSLLDTSYEQYF. This chain uses TRBV7-9 with TRBJ2-7, with D perhaps matching TRBD1 (5 bases). The CDR3 runs 14 residues. Germline lookup yields CDR1 SEHNR and CDR2 FQNEAQ (reference sequence). Deletions cut 2 bases from V and 0 bases from J, with 8 bases between.

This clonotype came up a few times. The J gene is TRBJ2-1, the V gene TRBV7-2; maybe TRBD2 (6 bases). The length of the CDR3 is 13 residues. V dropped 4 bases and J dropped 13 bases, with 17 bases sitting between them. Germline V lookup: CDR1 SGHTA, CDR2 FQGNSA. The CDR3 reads CASSYSRDSVQFF. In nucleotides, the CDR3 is TGTGCCAGCAGCTACAGCCGGGACTCGGTCCAGTTCTTC.

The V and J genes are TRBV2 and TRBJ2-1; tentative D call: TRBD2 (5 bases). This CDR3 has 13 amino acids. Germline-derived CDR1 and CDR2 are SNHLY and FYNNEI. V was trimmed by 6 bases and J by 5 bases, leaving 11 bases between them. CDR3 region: CASSEGRNNEQFF. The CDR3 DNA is TGTGCCAGCAGCGAGGGCAGAAACAATGAGCAGTTCTTC.

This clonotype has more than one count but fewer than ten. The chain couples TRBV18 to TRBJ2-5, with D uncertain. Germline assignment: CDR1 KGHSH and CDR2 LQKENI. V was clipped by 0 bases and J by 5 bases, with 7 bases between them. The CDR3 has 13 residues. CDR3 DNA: TGTGCCAGCTCACCACCCGGGTTTGAGACCCAGTACTTC. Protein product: CASSPPGFETQYF.

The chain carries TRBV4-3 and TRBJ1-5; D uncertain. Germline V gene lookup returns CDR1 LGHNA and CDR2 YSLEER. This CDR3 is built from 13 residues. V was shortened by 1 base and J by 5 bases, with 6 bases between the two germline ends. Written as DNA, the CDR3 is TGCGCCAGCAGCCAAGTTCTAGATCAGCCCCAGCATTTT. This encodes CASSQVLDQPQHF.

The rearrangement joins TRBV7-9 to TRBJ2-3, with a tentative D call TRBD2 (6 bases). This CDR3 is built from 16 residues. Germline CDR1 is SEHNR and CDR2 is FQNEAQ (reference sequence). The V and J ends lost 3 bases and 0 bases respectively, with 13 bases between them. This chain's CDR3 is CASSFPSGLSTDTQYF. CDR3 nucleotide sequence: TGTGCCAGCAGCTTTCCTTCGGGACTCAGCACAGATACGCAGTATTTT.

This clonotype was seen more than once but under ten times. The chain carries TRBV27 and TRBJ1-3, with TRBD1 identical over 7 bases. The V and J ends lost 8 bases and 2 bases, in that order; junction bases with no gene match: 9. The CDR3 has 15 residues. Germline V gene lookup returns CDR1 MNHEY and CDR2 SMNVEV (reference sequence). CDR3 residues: CASGAGTAPGNTIYF. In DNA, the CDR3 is TGTGCCAGCGGGGCCGGGACAGCCCCTGGAAACACCATATATTTT.

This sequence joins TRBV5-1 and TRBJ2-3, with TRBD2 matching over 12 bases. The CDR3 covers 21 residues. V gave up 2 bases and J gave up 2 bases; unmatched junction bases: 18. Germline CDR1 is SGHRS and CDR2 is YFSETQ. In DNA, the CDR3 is TGCGCCAGCAGCTTCTCCCTGACTAGCGGGGGACACAGACTTTACACAGATACGCAGTATTTT. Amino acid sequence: CASSFSLTSGGHRLYTDTQYF.

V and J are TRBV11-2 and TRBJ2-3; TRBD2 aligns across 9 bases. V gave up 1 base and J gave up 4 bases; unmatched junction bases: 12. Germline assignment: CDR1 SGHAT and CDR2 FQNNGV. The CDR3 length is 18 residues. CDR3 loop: CASSLVFAGGAWPDTQYF. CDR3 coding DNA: TGTGCCAGCAGCTTAGTCTTCGCGGGGGGGGCCTGGCCAGATACGCAGTATTTT.

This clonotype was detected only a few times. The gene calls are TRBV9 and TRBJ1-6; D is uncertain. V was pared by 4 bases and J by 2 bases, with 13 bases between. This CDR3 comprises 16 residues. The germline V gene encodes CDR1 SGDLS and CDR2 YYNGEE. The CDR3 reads CASSTGPEAYNSPLHF. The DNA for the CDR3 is TGTGCCAGCAGCACCGGCCCGGAGGCCTATAATTCACCCCTCCACTTT.

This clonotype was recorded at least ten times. The CDR3 is CASSQDNNYGYTF. CDR3 coding DNA: TGCGCCAGCAGCCAAGATAACAACTATGGCTACACCTTC. V gene TRBV4-3 combines with J gene TRBJ1-2; D unclear. Germline CDR1 and CDR2: LGHNA and YSLEER. The length of the CDR3 is 13 residues. V was clipped by 0 bases and J by 2 bases, with 4 bases between them.

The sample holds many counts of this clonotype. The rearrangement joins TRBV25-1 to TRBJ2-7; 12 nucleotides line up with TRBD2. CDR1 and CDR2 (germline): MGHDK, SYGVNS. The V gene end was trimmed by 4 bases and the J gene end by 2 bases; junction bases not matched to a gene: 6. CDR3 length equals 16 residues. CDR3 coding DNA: TGTGCCAGCAGTGTGACTAGCGGGGGAAATCCCTACGAGCAGTACGTC. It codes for CASSVTSGGNPYEQYV.

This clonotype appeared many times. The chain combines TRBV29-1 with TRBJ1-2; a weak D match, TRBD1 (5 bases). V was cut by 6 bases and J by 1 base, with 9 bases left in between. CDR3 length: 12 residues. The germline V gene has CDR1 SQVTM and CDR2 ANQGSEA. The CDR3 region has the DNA TGCAGCGTGGGGGACGGTAACTATGGCTACACCTTC. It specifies CSVGDGNYGYTF.

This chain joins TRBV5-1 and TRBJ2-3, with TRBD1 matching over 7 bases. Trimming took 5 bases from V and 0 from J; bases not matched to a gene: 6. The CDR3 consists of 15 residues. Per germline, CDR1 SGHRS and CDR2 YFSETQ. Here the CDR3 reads CASSPGTASTDTQYF. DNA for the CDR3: TGCGCCAGCAGTCCCGGGACAGCTAGCACAGATACGCAGTATTTT.

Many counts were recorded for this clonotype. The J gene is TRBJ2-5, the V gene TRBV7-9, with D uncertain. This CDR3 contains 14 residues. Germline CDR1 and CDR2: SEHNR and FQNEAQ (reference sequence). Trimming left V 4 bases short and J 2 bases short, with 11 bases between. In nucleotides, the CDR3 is TGTGCCAGCAGCTATTGGGCCGTGCAAGAGACCCAGTACTTC. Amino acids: CASSYWAVQETQYF.

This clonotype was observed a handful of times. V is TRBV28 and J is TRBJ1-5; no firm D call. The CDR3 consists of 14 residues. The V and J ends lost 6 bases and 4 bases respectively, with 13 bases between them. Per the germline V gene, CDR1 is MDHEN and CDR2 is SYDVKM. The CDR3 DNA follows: TGTGCCAGCAGCCTACCTGGCGTGAATCAGCCCCAGCATTTT. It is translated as CASSLPGVNQPQHF.